Listed below are T cell receptor beta chains from one sample, sequenced in a study of blood T cell repertoires in COVID-19. Profiling relied on immunoSEQ multiplex PCR, and the TCRdb table lists in-frame clones only, not all of them. The table lists 90,000 to 120,000 clones, roughly nine tenths of them singletons. The material sequenced was peripheral blood. Receptors originate from a human donor in a cohort sampled during active COVID-19. CDR3s include the opening cysteine and the closing phenylalanine or tryptophan. The D gene is left open where the match is weak. Size values are once, few and many counts, or a class for expanded clones, and some rows have none.

j_call v_call d_call clone_size cdr3_aa cdr3_nt
TRBJ2-1 TRBV29-1 - - CSVDGTSYNEQFF TGCAGCGTTGACGGTACCTCCTACAATGAGCAGTTCTTC
TRBJ1-1 TRBV27 - - CASSLNLRNTEAFF TGTGCCAGCAGTTTAAATCTCAGAAACACTGAAGCTTTCTTT
TRBJ2-7 TRBV11-2 - - CASSFAGTNEQYF TGTGCCAGCAGCTTCGCGGGCACGAACGAGCAGTACTTC
TRBJ1-1 TRBV14 - - CASSSILNTEAFF TGTGCCAGCAGCAGCATATTGAACACTGAAGCTTTCTTT
TRBJ1-6 TRBV18 - - CASSPSSYNSPLHF TGTGCCAGCTCGCCGAGCTCCTATAATTCACCCCTCCACTTT
TRBJ2-2 TRBV16 - few CASSQVRGTGELFF TGTGCCAGCAGCCAGGTCAGGGGCACCGGGGAGCTGTTTTTT
TRBJ1-1 TRBV19 - - CASSISSRGNTEAFF TGTGCCAGTAGTATTTCTTCCCGAGGGAACACTGAAGCTTTCTTT
TRBJ1-6 TRBV4-1 - - CASRTAGGRRYNSPLHF TGCGCCAGCAGGACGGCGGGCGGTAGACGTTATAATTCACCCCTCCACTTT
TRBJ1-3 TRBV30 - - CAWSVATANTIYF TGTGCCTGGAGTGTAGCCACCGCCAACACCATATATTTT
TRBJ1-2 TRBV19 - - CASSIVYDSLRYYGYTF TGTGCCAGTAGTATAGTTTACGACAGCTTGCGGTACTATGGCTACACCTTC
TRBJ2-1 TRBV6-5 TRBD1 once CASMIGTGTREQFF TGTGCCAGCATGATCGGGACAGGGACCCGGGAGCAGTTCTTC
TRBJ2-1 TRBV28 - - CASSLVYGNEQFF TGTGCCAGCAGTTTAGTGTACGGGAATGAGCAGTTCTTC
TRBJ2-1 TRBV3-1/TRBV3-2 - - CASSQDLQGRWDNEQFF TGTGCCAGCAGCCAAGATCTTCAGGGGCGGTGGGACAATGAGCAGTTCTTC
TRBJ2-7 TRBV7-9 - - CASRPPGTPYEQYF TGTGCCAGCAGACCTCCTGGGACTCCCTACGAGCAGTACTTC
TRBJ2-7 TRBV15 - - CATSREAGTGYEQYF TGTGCCACCAGCAGAGAGGCGGGGACCGGCTACGAGCAGTACTTC
TRBJ2-3 TRBV11-2 TRBD2 - CASTTVGRVFADTQYF TGTGCCAGCACGACAGTGGGGAGGGTGTTCGCAGATACGCAGTATTTT
TRBJ2-2 TRBV9 TRBD2 - CASSTRTSGGRGELFF TGTGCCAGCAGCACGCGGACTAGCGGGGGACGAGGGGAGCTGTTTTTT
TRBJ1-1 TRBV18 - few CASSPQTSGNTEAFF TGTGCCAGCTCACCGCAAACGTCAGGGAACACTGAAGCTTTCTTT
TRBJ2-3 TRBV6-5 - - CASRAGLRATDTQYF TGTGCCAGCAGGGCAGGTCTGAGGGCCACAGATACGCAGTATTTT
TRBJ1-2 TRBV11-2 - - CASSYRENYGYTF TGTGCCAGCAGCTACAGGGAAAACTATGGCTACACCTTC
TRBJ1-3 TRBV29-1 TRBD1 - CSVGGTALSGNTIYF TGCAGCGTTGGAGGGACAGCACTATCTGGAAACACCATATATTTT
TRBJ2-1 TRBV14 - - CASSQDGGRRYYSYNEQFF TGTGCCAGCAGCCAAGATGGGGGGAGGCGGTATTACTCCTACAATGAGCAGTTCTTC
TRBJ1-2 TRBV6-6 - - CASSLGQNYGYTF TGTGCCAGCAGCTTAGGACAGAACTATGGCTACACCTTC
TRBJ2-3 TRBV9 TRBD2 - CASCGGGLTSGDTQYF TGTGCCAGCTGCGGCGGGGGGTTGACTAGCGGGGATACGCAGTATTTT
TRBJ1-6 TRBV4-1 - - CASSQVAGSSSPLHF TGCGCCAGCAGCCAAGTGGCCGGGAGTAGTTCACCCCTCCACTTT
TRBJ2-3 TRBV5-1 - - CASSLVAGVVDTQYF TGCGCCAGCAGCTTGGTTGCGGGTGTCGTGGATACGCAGTATTTT
TRBJ2-7 TRBV6-5 - few CASRTWREQYF TGTGCCAGCAGAACTTGGAGGGAGCAGTACTTC
TRBJ2-3 TRBV5-5 - - CASSSVTDTQYF TGTGCCAGCAGCTCGGTAACGGATACGCAGTATTTT
TRBJ1-4 TRBV28 - - CASSLYRDPTNEKLFF TGTGCCAGCAGTTTATACAGAGACCCAACTAATGAAAAACTGTTTTTT
TRBJ1-2 TRBV7-2 TRBD1 - CASTGTGVSYGYTF TGTGCCAGCACAGGGACAGGGGTATCCTATGGCTACACCTTC
TRBJ2-3 TRBV11-2 TRBD1 few CASSLDRPRTGVGTDTQYF TGTGCCAGCAGCTTAGACCGCCCCAGGACAGGGGTGGGCACAGATACGCAGTATTTT
TRBJ1-2 TRBV29-1 - - CSVTGSLNRGYTF TGCAGCGTAACAGGATCCTTAAATCGTGGCTACACCTTC